What follows is one T cell receptor beta chain and its context. Study processing details: Reference gene primers were amplified, and this amplification served to estimate nucleated cell counts. The table came from immunoSEQ multiplex PCR; TCRdb's copy has only in-frame clones and leaves some out. V and J calls and clone size are given by that table; D and trimming were obtained from the DNA. The table lists just over 95,000 clones, around 80% of them singletons. Germline V lookup: CDR1 SGHRS, CDR2 YFSETQ. The V end lost 3 bases, the J end lost 3 bases, and 10 bases lay between the germline ends. The CDR3 has 13 amino acids. The source of the sample is a study of blood T cell repertoires in COVID-19. At the level of the study: Sites across the United States, Italy and Spain contributed samples from acute and convalescent COVID-19. In each case, the material was cDNA or gDNA derived from T cells, B-cell-depleted T cells, or PBMCs.

The clonotype was recovered from a man in his sixties with acute or convalescent COVID-19. Specimen: peripheral blood. The chain is built from TRBV5-1 and TRBJ2-7; possibly TRBD1 for D (6 bases). In DNA form, the CDR3 reads TGCGCCAGCAGCTCATCGGACAGCTACGAGCAGTACTTC. It codes for CASSSSDSYEQYF.